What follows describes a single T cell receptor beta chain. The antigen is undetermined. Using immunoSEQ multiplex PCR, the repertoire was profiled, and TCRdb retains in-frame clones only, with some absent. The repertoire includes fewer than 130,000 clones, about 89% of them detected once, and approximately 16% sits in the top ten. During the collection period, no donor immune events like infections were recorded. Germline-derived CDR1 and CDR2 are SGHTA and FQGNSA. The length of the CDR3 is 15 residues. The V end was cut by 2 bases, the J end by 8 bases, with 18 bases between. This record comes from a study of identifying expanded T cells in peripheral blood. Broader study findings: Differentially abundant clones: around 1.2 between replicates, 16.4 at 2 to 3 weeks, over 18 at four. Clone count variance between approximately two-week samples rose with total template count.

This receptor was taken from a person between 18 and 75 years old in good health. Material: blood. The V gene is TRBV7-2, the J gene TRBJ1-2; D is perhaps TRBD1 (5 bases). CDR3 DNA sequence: TGTGCCAGCAGCTTATTCGAGGGGTCCGCCCGAGGCTACACCTTC. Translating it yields CASSLFEGSARGYTF. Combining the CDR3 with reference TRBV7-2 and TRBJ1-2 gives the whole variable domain GAGVSQSPSNKVTEKGKDVELRCDPISGHTALYWYRQSLGQGLEFLIYFQGNSAPDKSGLPSDRFSAERTGGSVSTLTIQRTQQEDSAVYLCASSLFEGSARGYTFGSGTRLTVV.